A selection of T cell receptor beta chains follows, all from one sample in a study of OX40 agonist ivuxolimab in advanced cancers. TCRdb keeps only in-frame clones here, not all; method: immunoSEQ multiplex PCR. The table includes 80,000 to 95,000 clones, around 80% detected once. The specimen comprised CD4+ or CD8+ T cells sorted from blood, sampled in a trial of the OX40 agonist ivuxolimab. These receptors were obtained from an adult with an advanced solid tumor such as melanoma, head and neck, liver or kidney cancer. CDR3s include the opening cysteine and the closing phenylalanine or tryptophan. Each record gives: J gene, clone size, V gene, D gene, CDR3 protein, CDR3 DNA. The D gene is left open where the match is weak. Size is omitted from some rows. Given values are once, few, many or a class for expanded clones.

TRBJ2-2,.,TRBV28,.,CASHSGYLNTGELFF,TGTGCCAGCCATTCAGGGTACCTGAACACCGGGGAGCTGTTTTTT
TRBJ1-2,once,TRBV7-3,.,CASSLDVHRDGYTF,TGTGCCAGCAGCTTGGACGTTCACAGGGATGGCTACACCTTC
TRBJ2-1,.,TRBV13,TRBD2,CASSLDVNLGLAYEQFF,TGTGCCAGCAGCTTAGACGTCAACTTAGGACTAGCCTATGAGCAGTTCTTC
TRBJ1-2,.,TRBV6-4,.,CASSDSSPRQDDTF,TGTGCCAGCAGTGACTCGAGCCCGAGACAGGACGACACCTTC
TRBJ1-1,.,TRBV7-6,.,CASSSGPRVEAFF,TGTGCCAGCAGCTCCGGACCTCGGGTCGAAGCTTTCTTT
TRBJ1-3,.,TRBV30,.,CAWSVGGSGNTIYF,TGTGCCTGGAGTGTGGGAGGGTCTGGAAACACCATATATTTT
TRBJ2-1,.,TRBV5-1,.,CASSLASLGNEQFF,TGCGCCAGCAGCTTGGCCTCATTAGGGAATGAGCAGTTCTTC
TRBJ1-1,.,TRBV18,.,CASSPERGSNEAFF,TGTGCCAGCTCACCGGAAAGAGGGAGCAATGAAGCTTTCTTT
TRBJ2-7,.,TRBV7-8,.,CASSKTTGDGYEQYF,TGTGCCAGCAGCAAGACGACAGGAGATGGGTACGAGCAGTACTTC
TRBJ2-1,.,TRBV5-1,.,CASSLSGGPSSYNEQFF,TGCGCCAGCAGCCTTTCAGGGGGGCCTAGCTCCTACAATGAGCAGTTCTTC
TRBJ2-7,.,TRBV19,TRBD1,CASTAAGTGPREQYF,TGTGCCAGTACCGCAGCCGGGACAGGGCCTCGGGAGCAGTACTTC
TRBJ1-1,once,TRBV9,TRBD1,CASSAQGLNTEAFF,TGTGCCAGCAGCGCACAGGGGCTGAACACTGAAGCTTTCTTT
TRBJ1-1,.,TRBV19,TRBD1,CASSERGRGNTEAFF,TGTGCCAGTAGTGAGAGGGGGCGTGGGAACACTGAAGCTTTCTTT
TRBJ2-5,once,TRBV15,.,CATTLGGQEAQYF,TGTGCCACCACGTTAGGGGGACAAGAGGCCCAGTACTTC
TRBJ1-2,.,TRBV19,.,CASRSRDYGYTF,TGTGCCAGTAGGTCGCGGGACTATGGCTACACCTTC